A selection of T cell receptor beta chains follows, all from one sample in a study of shared clonotypes between healthy human individuals. Profiling relied on immunoSEQ multiplex PCR, and the TCRdb table lists in-frame clones only, not all of them. The profile shows under 750,000 clones, over 55% of them singletons. Input material: memory CD4+ T cells sorted from blood. The receptors were sampled from a young woman in good health. Each CDR3 is given with its conserved first and last residue. A D gene is named only where the DNA matches it firmly. Size is stated for part of the rows, as once, few or many counts, or as a class when the clone is expanded.

19,TRBJ2-7,once,TRBD2,TRBV15,TGTGCCACCAGCAGAGATTATTCGGCGGGAGGGATCAATACCTACGAGCAGTACTTC,CATSRDYSAGGINTYEQYF
13,TRBJ2-7,once,.,TRBV7-9,TGTGCCAGCAGCCAAGATAGTACCTACGAGCAGTACTTC,CASSQDSTYEQYF
17,TRBJ2-5,.,TRBD2,TRBV28,TGTGCCAGCTCCGCGCGGGGGGGATCACCAACCGGGGAGACCCAGTACTTC,CASSARGGSPTGETQYF
14,TRBJ1-4,.,TRBD1,TRBV5-1,TGCGCCAGCAGCTTAGGACAGGGTAGGGAAAAACTGTTTTTT,CASSLGQGREKLFF
15,TRBJ1-2,.,.,TRBV27,TGTGCCAGCAGTACCCTAACACGGTTTGGGGATGGCTACACCTTC,CASSTLTRFGDGYTF
14,TRBJ2-1,.,TRBD2,TRBV11-3,TGTGCCAGCAGCCCCCGAGCGGGGTACAATGAGCAGTTCTTC,CASSPRAGYNEQFF
14,TRBJ1-2,.,.,TRBV30,TGTGCCTGGAACTTAGGCCAAGCTAACTATGGCTACACCTTC,CAWNLGQANYGYTF
14,TRBJ1-3,.,.,TRBV2,TGTGCCAGCAGTAACAGGGTTGTCGGAAACACCATATATTTT,CASSNRVVGNTIYF
14,TRBJ2-7,.,TRBD1,TRBV30,TGTGCCTTTGCGTTCGGACAGGGTTTTTCCGAGCAGTACTTC,CAFAFGQGFSEQYF
13,TRBJ2-7,.,TRBD1,TRBV19,TGTGCCAGTAGGACGAGGGACAGCTACGAGCAGTACTTC,CASRTRDSYEQYF
16,TRBJ2-7,few,.,TRBV11-2,TGTGCCAGCAGCCCCACTCAGGGCGGGGTTTCCTACGAGCAGTACTTC,CASSPTQGGVSYEQYF
13,TRBJ2-7,.,TRBD2,TRBV9,TGTGCCAGCAGCGTAGTAGACAGCGGGGAGACGTACTTC,CASSVVDSGETYF
12,TRBJ2-1,.,.,TRBV29-1,TGCAGCGTTACCGGCCAACCCTTAGGGCAGTTCTTC,CSVTGQPLGQFF
15,TRBJ1-5,.,.,TRBV6-5,TGTGCCAGCAGTTACTCGAGCCAGGGGAGGCAGCCCCAGCATTTT,CASSYSSQGRQPQHF
15,TRBJ1-2,.,.,TRBV19,TGTGCCAGTAGTATTGGGTCCAGGGGACGAGGAAGCTACACCTTC,CASSIGSRGRGSYTF
16,TRBJ2-1,.,.,TRBV28,TGTGCCAGCAGCCGTCCGGGCGCGGGTAGCTACAATGAGCAGTTCTTC,CASSRPGAGSYNEQFF
14,TRBJ1-2,.,.,TRBV27,TGTGCCAGCAGTTTCGGGCAGTCTCTCTATGGCTACACCTTC,CASSFGQSLYGYTF
16,TRBJ2-5,.,TRBD2,TRBV5-1,TGCGCCAGCAGCTTGGGCATGGGCGGGGGCCAAGAGACCCAGTACTTC,CASSLGMGGGQETQYF
14,TRBJ1-1,.,TRBD1,TRBV5-1,TGCGCCAGCAACCAGGGGGCCGCCAACACTGAAGCTTTCTTT,CASNQGAANTEAFF
15,TRBJ1-2,.,.,TRBV5-1,TGCGCCAGCAGCTTGGGTTTTGGCGAGAACTATGGCTACACCTTC,CASSLGFGENYGYTF
15,TRBJ2-5,.,TRBD2,TRBV5-1,TGCGCCAGCAGCTTGACTAGCGGGAGGCAAGAGACCCAGTACTTC,CASSLTSGRQETQYF
15,TRBJ2-1,once,TRBD2,TRBV5-1,TGCGCCAGCAGCTTTTCCCTAGCGGGATACAATGAGCAGTTCTTC,CASSFSLAGYNEQFF
15,TRBJ2-2,.,.,TRBV29-1,TGCAGCGTTGAGGTCGAACAAAGTTTCGGCGGGGAGCTGTTTTTT,CSVEVEQSFGGELFF
15,TRBJ2-3,.,.,TRBV9,TGTGCCAGCAGCGTAGGCAGGTTTAGCACAGATACGCAGTATTTT,CASSVGRFSTDTQYF
13,TRBJ1-2,.,.,TRBV29-1,TGCACCCCCTCCGGCCCCCCTAACTATGGCTACACCTTC,CTPSGPPNYGYTF
14,TRBJ2-5,.,.,TRBV6-1,TGTGCCAGCAGTGAGGTGGCGACTCAAGAGACCCAGTACTTC,CASSEVATQETQYF
13,TRBJ2-5,.,.,TRBV19,TGTGCCAGTAGTAGACAGGAAAAGGAGACCCAGTACTTC,CASSRQEKETQYF
19,TRBJ2-1,few,TRBD1,TRBV5-4,TGTGCCAGCAGCTCGGCGTATGCTTTATGGGACAGGCCGACGAATGAGCAGTTCTTC,CASSSAYALWDRPTNEQFF
16,TRBJ2-1,.,.,TRBV28,TGTGCCAGCAGGCCTCAGGGGCGGACGAGGGGCAATGAGCAGTTCTTC,CASRPQGRTRGNEQFF
11,TRBJ2-1,few,.,TRBV28,TGTGCCAGCGGAAGACACAATGAGCAGTTCTTC,CASGRHNEQFF
13,TRBJ2-7,.,.,TRBV10-3,TGTGCCATCACCGAAACCGGAGATCACGAGCAGTACTTC,CAITETGDHEQYF
15,TRBJ2-1,.,TRBD1,TRBV7-2,TGTGCCAGCAGTCGGACAGGGGAACCCTACAATGAGCAGTTCTTC,CASSRTGEPYNEQFF
13,TRBJ2-5,.,.,TRBV5-6,TGTGCCAGCAGAAAAAGGGTTGAAGAGACCCAGTACTTC,CASRKRVEETQYF
11,TRBJ1-3,few,.,TRBV29-1,TGCAGCGTTGCTAGGGGAAACACCATATATTTT,CSVARGNTIYF
14,TRBJ2-2,.,.,TRBV28,TGTGCCAGCAGTAAGGCAGGGGGGGCCGGGGAGCTGTTTTTT,CASSKAGGAGELFF
15,TRBJ1-2,few,.,TRBV30,TGTGCCTGGAGTGTAAAACCCGCGGGGAAATATGGCTACACCTTC,CAWSVKPAGKYGYTF
14,TRBJ2-1,.,TRBD2,TRBV30,TGTGCCTGGAAGGACCCCGGGACTAGAAGTGAGCAGTTCTTC,CAWKDPGTRSEQFF
13,TRBJ1-1,.,.,TRBV6-1,TGTGCCAGCAGCCGCGGACGAAACACTGAAGCTTTCTTT,CASSRGRNTEAFF
12,TRBJ2-1,.,.,TRBV29-1,TGCAGCGTGGGGACCCCCTCGGGTGAGCAGTTCTTC,CSVGTPSGEQFF
13,TRBJ1-5,.,.,TRBV5-6,TGTGCCAGCAGCTTGGGTGAGAGGCAGCCCCAGCATTTT,CASSLGERQPQHF
17,TRBJ2-7,few,.,TRBV30,TGTGCCTGGAGCCCAGGGTGGGCGGGGACTCAAAGCTACGAGCAGTACTTC,CAWSPGWAGTQSYEQYF
17,TRBJ2-4,.,TRBD2,TRBV2,TGTGCCAGCATCGGGACTAGCGGGCGGTTAGCCAAAAACATTCAGTACTTC,CASIGTSGRLAKNIQYF
19,TRBJ2-3,.,TRBD2,TRBV28,TGTGCCAGCAGCCCTCCGCTAGGGGTTCTAGCGGGAGCTGCAGATACGCAGTATTTT,CASSPPLGVLAGAADTQYF
15,TRBJ2-1,once,TRBD2,TRBV5-4,TGTGCCAGCAGCCCCCAGACTAGCGGGAGTAACGAGCAGTTCTTC,CASSPQTSGSNEQFF
16,TRBJ1-5,many,TRBD1,TRBV28,TGTGCCAGCAGTCCTCCGGGACAGGGACCCAATCAGCCCCAGCATTTT,CASSPPGQGPNQPQHF
15,TRBJ2-3,.,.,TRBV28,TGTGCCAGCAGTTACCAGGGCCTACTGACAGATACGCAGTATTTT,CASSYQGLLTDTQYF
16,TRBJ1-3,.,.,TRBV7-9,TGTGCCAGCAGCTTAGATCCCGGAAGGGATGGAAACACCATATATTTT,CASSLDPGRDGNTIYF
14,TRBJ1-2,.,.,TRBV28,TGTGCCAGCAGTACGCCGACAGGCCCCTATGGCTACACCTTC,CASSTPTGPYGYTF
15,TRBJ2-7,.,.,TRBV6-6,TGTGCCAGCATCCAAAAGGGGGAGGGATCCTACGAGCAGTACTTC,CASIQKGEGSYEQYF
16,TRBJ2-1,.,.,TRBV19,TGTGCCAGTAGTGTACCGATCGGCGGGACCGACAATGAGCAGTTCTTC,CASSVPIGGTDNEQFF
11,TRBJ2-5,.,.,TRBV21-1,TGTGCCAGCCCCCCCAAGGAGACCCAGTACTTC,CASPPKETQYF
13,TRBJ2-2,.,.,TRBV19,TGTGCCAGTAGTCTAGAAAACACCGGGGAGCTGTTTTTT,CASSLENTGELFF
19,TRBJ2-7,few,TRBD2,TRBV18,TGTGCCAGCTCACCAACCCCCCCCCGGGTGGGAGCGGGAGTGCCCGAGCAGTACTTC,CASSPTPPRVGAGVPEQYF
16,TRBJ1-1,.,.,TRBV14,TGTGCCAGCAGCCAACACGCCGGACTGGCGAACACTGAAGCTTTCTTT,CASSQHAGLANTEAFF
13,TRBJ2-3,few,.,TRBV7-6,TGTGCCAGCAGCTTAGTGAGGCAAGATACGCAGTATTTT,CASSLVRQDTQYF
16,TRBJ1-6,.,TRBD1,TRBV4-2,TGTGCCAGCAGCCAAGATCTCTACAGGGGAAATTCACCCCTCCACTTT,CASSQDLYRGNSPLHF
11,TRBJ1-1,few,.,TRBV20-1,TGCAGTGCTGAAGAGAACACTGAAGCTTTCTTT,CSAEENTEAFF
12,TRBJ1-4,once,.,TRBV28,TGTGCCAGCGGGGCGGAGAATGAAAAACTGTTTTTT,CASGAENEKLFF
14,TRBJ1-4,.,TRBD1,TRBV11-2,TGTGCCAGCAGCGACAGGGGAAACAATGAAAAACTGTTTTTT,CASSDRGNNEKLFF